This is a list of T cell receptor beta chains from one sample in a study of T cells of healthy individuals. Using its own MiXCR run on the 5' RACE reads, TCRdb lists one record per CDR3 protein. The repertoire has 60,000 to 80,000 distinct CDR3 sequences, about 16% of them found once; the top ten carry around 4.7%. The origin of the receptors is a human donor in good health. Each CDR3 is given with its conserved first and last residue. D genes are given only for firm matches. The size of a clone is reported for some rows only, either as once, few or many, or as a class for expanded clones.

TRBJ1-2 TRBV27 15 . TRBD1 CASSSTQGANYGYTF TGTGCCAGCAGTTCCACACAGGGGGCTAACTATGGCTACACCTTC
TRBJ2-5 TRBV28 14 many . CASSLQITGETQYF TGTGCCAGCAGTTTACAGATCACAGGGGAGACCCAGTACTTC
TRBJ2-3 TRBV6-1 16 few TRBD2 CASSERTSGGLGTQYF TGTGCCAGCAGTGAACGGACTAGCGGGGGGCTGGGTACGCAGTATTTT
TRBJ1-6 TRBV7-6 15 few TRBD1 CASSPGTANNSPLHF TGTGCCAGCAGCCCCGGGACAGCTAATAATTCACCCCTCCACTTT
TRBJ2-5 TRBV30 14 . . CAWSAGARQETQYF TGTGCCTGGAGTGCTGGGGCCCGACAAGAGACCCAGTACTTC
TRBJ2-1 TRBV4-3 14 many . CASSRRGEIHEQFF TGCGCCAGCAGCCGAAGGGGGGAGATCCATGAGCAGTTCTTC
TRBJ2-1 TRBV7-3 20 . TRBD2 CASSLQPGLAATSSYNEQFF TGTGCCAGCAGCCTCCAGCCGGGACTAGCGGCGACCAGCTCCTACAATGAGCAGTTCTTC
TRBJ2-2 TRBV7-9 15 . . CASSLVGLNTGELFF TGTGCCAGCAGCTTAGTAGGGCTGAACACCGGGGAGCTGTTTTTT
TRBJ2-7 TRBV6-6 14 . . CASSYRLGAYEQYF TGTGCCAGCAGTTACCGTTTAGGTGCCTACGAGCAGTACTTC
TRBJ1-6 TRBV6-5 17 . TRBD1 CASSYQTGSSYNSPLHF TGTGCCAGCAGTTACCAGACAGGGAGCTCCTATAATTCACCCCTCCACTTT
TRBJ1-5 TRBV7-9 14 many TRBD1 CASSLGTGVQPQHF TGTGCCAGCAGCCTCGGGACAGGGGTTCAGCCCCAGCATTTT
TRBJ1-2 TRBV27 15 many . CASSLSYGYNYGYTF TGTGCCAGCAGTTTATCGTACGGTTATAACTATGGCTACACCTTC
TRBJ2-3 TRBV29-1 14 many TRBD1 CSADRQGAKDTQYF TGCAGCGCCGACCGGCAGGGGGCAAAGGATACGCAGTATTTT
TRBJ2-1 TRBV3-1 15 . . CASSVDSPPFNEQFF TGTGCCAGCAGCGTCGACTCACCACCCTTCAATGAGCAGTTCTTC
TRBJ2-1 TRBV6-5 14 . . CASSYEAEYNEQFF TGTGCCAGCAGTTACGAGGCAGAGTACAATGAGCAGTTCTTC
TRBJ1-6 TRBV13 16 . . CASSLGGTRYNSPLHF TGTGCCAGCAGCTTAGGGGGCACAAGGTATAATTCACCCCTCCACTTT
TRBJ2-3 TRBV6-1 15 medium-sized TRBD2 CASSEFSGGPDTQYF TGTGCCAGCAGTGAATTTAGCGGGGGGCCAGATACGCAGTATTTT
TRBJ2-7 TRBV5-4 13 . . CATQQVLENEQYF TGTGCCACCCAACAGGTACTTGAGAACGAGCAGTACTTC
TRBJ2-7 TRBV29-1 14 . . CSAWDGRGPTEQYF TGCAGCGCCTGGGACGGCCGGGGGCCTACGGAGCAGTACTTC
TRBJ2-1 TRBV5-1 15 few TRBD1 CASSVGTGGGNEQFF TGCGCCAGCAGCGTCGGGACAGGGGGCGGCAATGAGCAGTTCTTC
TRBJ2-3 TRBV7-2 12 many . CASRLSTDTQYF TGTGCCAGCAGACTGAGCACAGATACGCAGTATTTT
TRBJ2-6 TRBV6-5 18 many TRBD1 CASSYAWGQAGGANVLTF TGTGCCAGCAGTTACGCCTGGGGACAGGCGGGGGGGGCCAACGTCCTGACTTTC
TRBJ2-5 TRBV5-1 13 . . CASFDQGHETQYF TGCGCCAGCTTCGATCAGGGTCATGAGACCCAGTACTTC
TRBJ2-5 TRBV11-3 15 many . CASSLGAGQQETQYF TGTGCCAGCAGCTTAGGGGCCGGCCAGCAAGAGACCCAGTACTTC
TRBJ2-5 TRBV20-1 13 many . CSARVGGQETQYF TGCAGTGCTAGAGTTGGCGGACAAGAGACCCAGTACTTC
TRBJ2-3 TRBV4-2 14 . . CASSQAGVTDTQYF TGTGCCAGCAGCCAAGCGGGAGTCACAGATACGCAGTATTTT